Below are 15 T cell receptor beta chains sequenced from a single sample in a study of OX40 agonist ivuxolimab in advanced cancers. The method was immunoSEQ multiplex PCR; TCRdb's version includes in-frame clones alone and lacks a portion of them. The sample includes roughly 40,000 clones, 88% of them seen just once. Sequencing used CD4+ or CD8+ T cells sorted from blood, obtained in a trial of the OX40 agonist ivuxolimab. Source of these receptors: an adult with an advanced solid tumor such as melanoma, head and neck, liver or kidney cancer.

As DNA, the CDR3 is TGCAGCGTTGAAGAAACGATTGGACAGACAGTAGGGGCCACCGGGGAGCTGTTTTTT. This gives the protein CSVEETIGQTVGATGELFF. This chain joins TRBV29-1 and TRBJ2-2; D might be TRBD1 (6 bases). Germline CDR1 SQVTM, CDR2 ANQGSEA. This CDR3 contains 19 residues. Trimming cost V 0 bases and J 4 bases, with 24 bases left between them.

CDR3 nucleotides: TGCGCCAGCAGCTTGGGGACCTTAGCTAGCACAGATACGCAGTATTTT. This gives the protein CASSLGTLASTDTQYF. The chain employs TRBV5-1 and TRBJ2-3; D is unresolved. Germline CDR1 reads SGHRS; CDR2 reads YFSETQ. CDR3 size: 16 residues. V lost 0 bases to trimming and J lost 0 bases, with 11 bases between them. The variable domain in full, with the rest retrieved from reference TRBV5-1 and TRBJ2-3, is KAGVTQTPRYLIKTRGQQVTLSCSPISGHRSVSWYQQTPGQGLQFLFEYFSETQRNKGNFPGRFSGRQFSNSRSEMNVSTLELGDSALYLCASSLGTLASTDTQYFGPGTRLTVL.

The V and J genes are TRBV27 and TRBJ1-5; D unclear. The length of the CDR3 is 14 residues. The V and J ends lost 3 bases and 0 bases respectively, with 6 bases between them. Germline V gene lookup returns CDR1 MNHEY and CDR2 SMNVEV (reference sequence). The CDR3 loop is CASSFIHSNQPQHF. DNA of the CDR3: TGTGCCAGCAGTTTTATTCATAGCAATCAGCCCCAGCATTTT.

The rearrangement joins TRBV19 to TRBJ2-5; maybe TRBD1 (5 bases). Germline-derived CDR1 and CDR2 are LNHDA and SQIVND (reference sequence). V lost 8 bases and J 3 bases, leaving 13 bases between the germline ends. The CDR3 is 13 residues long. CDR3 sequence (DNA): TGTGCCAGTGAGGACATTTTAAAAGAGACCCAGTACTTC. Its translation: CASEDILKETQYF.

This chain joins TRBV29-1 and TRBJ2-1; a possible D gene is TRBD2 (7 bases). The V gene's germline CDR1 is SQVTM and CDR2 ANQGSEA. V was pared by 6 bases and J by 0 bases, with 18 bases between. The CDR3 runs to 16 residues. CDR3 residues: CSVGLGGLSSYNEQFF. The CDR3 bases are TGCAGCGTCGGTCTGGGGGGGCTAAGCTCCTACAATGAGCAGTTCTTC.

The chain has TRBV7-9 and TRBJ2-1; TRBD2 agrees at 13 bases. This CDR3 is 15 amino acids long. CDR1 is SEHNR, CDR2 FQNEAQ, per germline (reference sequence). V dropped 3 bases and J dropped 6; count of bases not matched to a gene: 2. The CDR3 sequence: CASSFTSGGVNEQFF. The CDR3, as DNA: TGTGCCAGCAGCTTTACTAGCGGGGGGGTCAATGAGCAGTTCTTC.

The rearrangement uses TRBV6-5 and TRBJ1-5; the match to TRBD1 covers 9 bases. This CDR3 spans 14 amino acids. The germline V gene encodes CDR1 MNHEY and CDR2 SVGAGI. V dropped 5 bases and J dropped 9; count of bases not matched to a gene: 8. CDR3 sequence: CASSADRGDGPQHF. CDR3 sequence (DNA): TGTGCCAGCAGTGCGGACAGGGGAGACGGGCCCCAGCATTTT.

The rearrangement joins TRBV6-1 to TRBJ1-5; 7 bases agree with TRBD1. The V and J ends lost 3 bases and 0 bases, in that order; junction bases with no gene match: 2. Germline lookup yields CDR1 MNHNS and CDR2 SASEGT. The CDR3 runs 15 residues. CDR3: CASSETGNSNQPQHF. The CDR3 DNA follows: TGTGCCAGCAGTGAGACAGGGAATAGCAATCAGCCCCAGCATTTT.

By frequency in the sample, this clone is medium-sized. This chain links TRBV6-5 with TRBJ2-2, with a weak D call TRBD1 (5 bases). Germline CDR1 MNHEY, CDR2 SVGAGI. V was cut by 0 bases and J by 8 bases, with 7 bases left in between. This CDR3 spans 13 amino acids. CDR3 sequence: CASSYSQGGELFF. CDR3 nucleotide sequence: TGTGCCAGCAGTTACTCGCAGGGAGGGGAGCTGTTTTTT.

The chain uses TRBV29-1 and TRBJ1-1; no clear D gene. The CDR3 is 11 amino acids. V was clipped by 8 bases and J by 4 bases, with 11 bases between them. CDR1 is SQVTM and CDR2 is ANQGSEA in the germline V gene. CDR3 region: CSTFEGTEAFF. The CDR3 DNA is TGCAGCACCTTTGAAGGCACTGAAGCTTTCTTT.

This CDR3 reads CASSYNYNEQFF. The DNA for the CDR3 is TGTGCCAGCAGTTACAACTACAATGAGCAGTTCTTC. This rearrangement joins TRBV6-6 to TRBJ2-1; D gene ambiguous. Trimming left V 2 bases short and J 3 bases short, with 2 bases between. The CDR3 totals 12 residues. CDR1 and CDR2 from the germline V gene are MNHNY and SVGAGI (reference sequence).

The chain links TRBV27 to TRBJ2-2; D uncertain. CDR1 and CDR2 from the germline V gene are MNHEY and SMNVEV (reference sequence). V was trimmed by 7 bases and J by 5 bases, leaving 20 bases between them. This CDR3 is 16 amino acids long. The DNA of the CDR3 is TGTGCCAGCAACCCCCACCGGCAGGAAGGTACCGGGGAGCTGTTTTTT. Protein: CASNPHRQEGTGELFF.

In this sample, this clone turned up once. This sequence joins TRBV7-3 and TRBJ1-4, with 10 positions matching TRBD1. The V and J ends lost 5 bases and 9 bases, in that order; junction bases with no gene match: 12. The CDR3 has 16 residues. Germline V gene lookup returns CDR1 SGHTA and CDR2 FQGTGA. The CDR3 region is CASSPPGDRGRKKLFF. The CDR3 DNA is TGTGCCAGCAGCCCCCCAGGGGACAGGGGAAGAAAAAAACTGTTTTTT.

The CDR3 loop is CASSAGAPGELFF. CDR3 nucleotides: TGTGCCAGCAGCGCCGGGGCCCCCGGGGAGCTGTTTTTT. The chain recombines TRBV5-6 with TRBJ2-2; tentatively, D is TRBD1 or TRBD2 (5 bases each). This CDR3 spans 13 amino acids. V lost 4 bases, J lost 6 bases, and 10 bases lay in between. The V gene's germline CDR1 is SGHDT and CDR2 YYEEEE.

The CDR3 region has the DNA TGTGCCAGCAGCTTGGGCGAGAGAAGCTCTGGAAACACCATATATTTT. Its translation is CASSLGERSSGNTIYF. V usage is TRBV5-6 and J usage is TRBJ1-3, with D hard to call. Trimming pared 0 bases from V and 0 bases from J, leaving 10 bases between. The germline gives CDR1 SGHDT, CDR2 YYEEEE. CDR3 size: 16 residues.